This T cell receptor (beta chain) came from a study of T cells expressing NK-cell markers. Across the whole study: Seven sequenced donors out of eight were HCMV-seropositive, one seronegative.

5'RACE template switching with UMIs generated TCR beta cDNA. TCRdb reworked the 5' RACE reads into one entry per CDR3 protein, no DNA. Found here are over 100,000 distinct CDR3 sequences; the top ten clones hold roughly 18%. Germline assignment: CDR1 LGHNA and CDR2 YSLEER. The CDR3 length is 14 residues. Study-level points and caveats: Of the CD8+ T cells in more than five donors, roughly 1.0-7.0% belonged to dominant NKG2C+ clonotypes. Leadership of the CD3+CD56-NKG2C+ fraction also belonged to these clonotypes in several donors.

With regard to this clonotype: The target antigen is unknown.

This chain links TRBV4-3 with TRBJ2-7; with no DNA, the TCRdb D assignment of TRBD1 cannot be verified. The clonotype comes from a woman between 18 and 69 years old in good health. Sequencing was performed on blood T cells: a sorted CD56 or NKG2C T cell subset, CD4+ or CD8+ T cells, or bulk PBMC T cells (not recorded which). CDR3 amino acids: CASSRGVSSYEQYF.